The following is a TCR beta chain sequence with its context. Its cognate antigen has yet to be identified. No much larger clone exists at a distance of one base, and base qualities are not known. Libraries were made using PCR. The sequencer was an Illumina HiSeq 2500. Unique molecular identifiers were incorporated into TCR beta cDNA libraries to reduce PCR and sequencing biases. Every 1 to 10 million input T cells yielded roughly 500,000 cDNA molecules, meaning each molecule approximated one T cell. The same protocol used for the earlier healthy control dataset was applied to prepare and sequence the patient libraries. Within a given batch, samples were prepared together, multiplexed and sequenced on the same HiSeq lane. Under the source paper's analysis protocol: MIGEC handled the raw barcoded reads, throwing out single-read molecular identifier groups before consensus assembly and CDR3 extraction. VDJtools was used for post-analysis of the clonotype tables, with diversity normalized by down-sampling every dataset to the smallest sample size. To correct batch-related cross-sample contamination, repertoire overlap clustering matched CDR3 amino acid sequences but not nucleotide sequences. TCRdb redid the processing of the public reads, applying fastp at Q25 and MiXCR, and retained in-frame beta chains. Under each unique CDR3 protein, matching rows form one entry showing the most common genes and DNA. Here the V and J calls rest on TCRdb's processing, not on the authors' analysis. Counted in this sample were 750,000 to 950,000 distinct CDR3 sequences; under 60% of them appeared once. The ten biggest clones cover roughly 5% of the sample.

V loses 5 bases of germline sequence and J loses 0 bases, and the interval between the two ends is 14 bases. Taken from the germline V gene, the CDR1 and CDR2 loops are SGHRS and YFSETQ. The CDR3 has 15 amino acids, counting the end cysteine and phenylalanine. Of all the DNA, just the CDR3 is kept, 45 bases in frame from base 1. This sample was taken from a study of post-analysis software for immune sequencing data (dated by TCRdb to between 2015 and 2017). For the wider study: Recorded disease courses included relapsing-remitting, secondary progressive and progressive-relapsing multiple sclerosis, with some patients lacking subtype annotation. The patient repertoires were set against roughly eleven previously published healthy control repertoires from donors whose ages ranged from 6 to 25 years. A subset of samples was prepared in parallel using single-end sample barcoding, then pooled and co-amplified after Illumina adapter ligation. Paper-wide results and their limitations: The control group was slightly older than the multiple sclerosis patient group. Roughly 5 TRBV segments, including TRBV5-6, TRBV5-1 and TRBV20-1, were significantly more frequent in patients than controls. When samples were clustered directly using the F measure, samples prepared in the same batch co-clustered strongly, which prompted a batch-effect correction. Significantly lower normalized Chao1 diversity was found in multiple sclerosis patients than in controls, suggesting substantial peripheral T-cell clonal expansion.

TCR beta repertoires were profiled from peripheral blood of approximately 13 young patients with multiple sclerosis to demonstrate the VDJtools post-analysis software. The multiple sclerosis patients were children and adolescents ranging in age from about 6 to 17 years. The TCR comes from a girl between 10 and 17 years old with multiple sclerosis. The sequenced sample consisted of blood. This chain is built from TRBV5-1 and TRBJ1-1; TRBD1 is a possible D gene, resting on 5 matching bases. At the DNA level, the sequence is TGCGCCAGCAGTTCCGGACAAGGGATGAACACTGAAGCTTTCTTT. Its protein product is CASSSGQGMNTEAFF.